This T cell receptor beta chain appears in the sequencing data of a study of blood T cell repertoires in COVID-19. The overall study: The origin of the acute and convalescent COVID-19 samples was the United States, Italy and Spain. The cDNA or gDNA used as material had been derived from T cells, B-cell-depleted T cells, or PBMCs.

Study processing details: Reference gene primer amplification gave nucleated cell count estimates. Sequencing used immunoSEQ multiplex PCR; TCRdb keeps in-frame clones, though not all of them. Clone size and the V and J calls come from that table; the DNA yielded D and trimming. This sample yields 27,000 or so clones, of which 90% to 95% are seen a single time; roughly a sixth belongs to the top ten. CDR3 size: 15 residues. V was clipped by 5 bases and J by 4 bases; unmatched bases: 8. Germline V CDR1 and CDR2: LGHNA, YSLEER. The sequenced material came from peripheral blood. The receptor was isolated from a human donor with active COVID-19. The donor label of this sample is uncertain. The chain couples TRBV4-3 to TRBJ1-2; 9 nucleotides match TRBD1. CDR3 nucleotide sequence: TGCGCCAGCAGCTCAAGACAGGGGGACCCCTATGGCTACACCTTC. It translates to CASSSRQGDPYGYTF.